This TCR beta chain was documented in a study of CD4 T cells in relation to SARS-CoV-2 and coronaviruses. CD4+ T cells from unexposed donors were obtained before the COVID-19 pandemic (2011-2018). CDR1 is MDHEN and CDR2 is SYDVKM in the germline V gene. With 1 base clipped from V and 3 bases from J, the junction kept 2 bases outside the gene matches. The CDR3 covers 14 residues. Generated by immunoSEQ multiplex PCR, the TCRdb table keeps only in-frame clones and is missing some. The sample comprises under 70,000 clones, 86% of which are singletons, and 1.4% rests with the top ten. The sequenced material came from memory CD4+ T cells from PBMCs. The clonotype comes from a human donor in good health. This chain uses TRBV28 with TRBJ2-7; 8 positions agree with TRBD2. The CDR3 reads CASSLFGGVYEQYF. The CDR3 DNA reads as TGTGCCAGCAGTTTATTCGGGGGGGTCTACGAGCAGTACTTC.